The entry that follows covers one T cell receptor (beta chain) sequence. Primers included in the PCR were 60 Vbeta and 13 Jbeta primers. This table comes from immunoSEQ multiplex PCR, and its TCRdb copy is limited to in-frame clones, with some not included. The table has around 140,000 clones, roughly 80% seen once. The CDR3 totals 11 residues. The V end lost 2 bases, the J end lost 14 bases, and 8 bases lay between the germline ends. Germline V gene sequence: CDR1 SGHTS, CDR2 YDEGEE. The data stem from a study of cytomegalovirus exposure and HLA in healthy donors. The V and J genes are TRBV5-8 and TRBJ1-6; no definite D call. This clonotype originated in a female donor in good health and CMV-seronegative. Sequencing was carried out using PBMCs. The CDR3 DNA is TGTGCCAGCAGCTTTCCGTCGTCCCTCCACTTT. This codes for CASSFPSSLHF.